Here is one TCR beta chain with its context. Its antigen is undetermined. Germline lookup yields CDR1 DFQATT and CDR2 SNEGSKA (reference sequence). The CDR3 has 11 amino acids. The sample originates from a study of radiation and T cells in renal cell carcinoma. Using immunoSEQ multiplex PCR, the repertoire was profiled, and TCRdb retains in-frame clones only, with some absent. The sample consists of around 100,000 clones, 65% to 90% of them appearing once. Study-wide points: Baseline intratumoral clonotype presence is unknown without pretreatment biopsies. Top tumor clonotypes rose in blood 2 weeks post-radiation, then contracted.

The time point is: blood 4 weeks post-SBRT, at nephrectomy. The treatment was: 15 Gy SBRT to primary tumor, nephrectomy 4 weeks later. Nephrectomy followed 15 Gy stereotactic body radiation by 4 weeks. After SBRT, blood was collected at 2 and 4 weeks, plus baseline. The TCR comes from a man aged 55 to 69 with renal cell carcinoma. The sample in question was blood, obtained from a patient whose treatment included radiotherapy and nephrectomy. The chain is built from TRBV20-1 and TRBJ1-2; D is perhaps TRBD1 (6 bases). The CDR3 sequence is CSPQQGWGYTF. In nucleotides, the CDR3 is TGCAGCCCACAACAGGGCTGGGGCTACACCTTC.